The 10 T cell receptor beta chains below come from one sample, sequenced in a study of T cell clusters in autoimmune cytopenias. One tube held mixed TRB-A and TRB-B primer pools for touch-down PCR. For each CDR3 protein, TCRdb gives one entry from its re-call of the multiplex PCR reads, without DNA. The table lists approximately 2,100 distinct CDR3 sequences. TRB amplification used approximately 250 ng of peripheral blood genomic DNA. These data were also filed under a second study, of T cell repertoires in aging, cancer and after chemotherapy.

The sample was peripheral blood. The receptors come from a human donor in good health.

This clonotype shows up as medium-sized by frequency. The J gene is TRBJ1-5, the V gene TRBV5-4; TCRdb proposes TRBD1, but this gene call is untestable without DNA. Germline values: CDR1 SGHNT, CDR2 YYREEE (reference sequence). CDR3 length: 14 residues. Here the CDR3 reads CASSPDGYQQPQHF. The whole variable domain, remainder taken from reference TRBV5-4 and TRBJ1-5, is ETGVTQSPTHLIKTRGQQVTLRCSSQSGHNTVSWYQQALGQGPQFIFQYYREEENGRGNFPPRFSGLQFPNYSSELNVNALELDDSALYLCASSPDGYQQPQHFGDGTRLSIL.

Frequency places this clonotype as large. The chain uses TRBV29-1 and TRBJ1-2; TCRdb selects TRBD1, and the lack of DNA leaves this call unchecked. Per germline, CDR1 SQVTM and CDR2 ANQGSEA. CDR3 size: 14 residues. CDR3 residues: CSVEAPGTAYGYTF.

This rearrangement joins TRBV9 to TRBJ2-5; lacking DNA, the TRBD1 call made by TCRdb goes unchecked. Germline values: CDR1 SGDLS, CDR2 YYNGEE. This CDR3 spans 14 amino acids. The chain's CDR3 is CASSVVDSQETQYF.

This clonotype ranks as medium-sized in terms of frequency. The chain combines TRBV27 with TRBJ1-2; TCRdb reports TRBD1, a call that lacks DNA to check it against. In germline, CDR1 is MNHEY, CDR2 SMNVEV (reference sequence). This CDR3 comprises 16 residues. The CDR3 spells CASSSLARTAQYGYTF.

This clonotype counts as medium-sized by frequency. The chain carries TRBV13 and TRBJ2-7; TCRdb returns TRBD1, unconfirmable since there is no DNA. The CDR3 totals 14 residues. Germline CDR1 is PRHDT and CDR2 is FYEKMQ (reference sequence). CDR3 amino acids: CASSPYQGFYEQYF.

Frequency places this clonotype as medium-sized. The gene calls are TRBV20-1 and TRBJ2-1; TCRdb's D call of TRBD2 is untestable without DNA. The CDR3 spans 14 residues. Per the germline V gene, CDR1 is DFQATT and CDR2 is SNEGSKA (reference sequence). The CDR3 here is CSARRLAGGNEQFF.

The chain combines TRBV5-6 with TRBJ2-1; the D gene TCRdb calls, TRBD1, cannot be checked with no DNA. The CDR3 totals 17 residues. Germline V CDR1 and CDR2: SGHDT, YYEEEE. The chain's CDR3 is CASSFRDSSPTYNEQFF.

This clonotype counts as large (0.1 to 1%) by frequency. This sequence joins TRBV29-1 and TRBJ2-3. The CDR3 totals 14 residues. Germline CDR1 and CDR2: SQVTM and ANQGSEA. The CDR3: CSVPRSGSTDTQYF.

The chain carries TRBV28 and TRBJ1-1. Per germline, CDR1 MDHEN and CDR2 SYDVKM. This CDR3 is built from 14 residues. CDR3: CASSLVNKNTEAFF.

This clonotype is identified as medium-sized from frequency. V is TRBV6-2 or TRBV6-3 and J is TRBJ1-5. Germline lookup yields CDR1 MNHEY and CDR2 SVGEGT. This CDR3 is built from 14 residues. The CDR3 protein is CASSYQTVRQPQHF.